These 10 T cell receptor beta chains share one sample of origin, sequenced in a study of beta chain features in type 1 diabetes. Reverse transcription of all isolated RNA meant that expressed TCRB transcripts were sequenced. Clones were read by immunoSEQ multiplex PCR, and TCRdb kept only the in-frame ones, dropping some. In the table there are 250,000 to 400,000 clones, around 15% of which are singletons. The sequenced sample consisted of central memory CD4+ T cells from blood. These receptor sequences come from a man younger than 40 in good health.

V gene TRBV5-6 combines with J gene TRBJ2-3, with D perhaps TRBD1 (6 bases). The CDR3 is 14 residues long. V was shortened by 1 base and J by 6 bases, with 12 bases between the two germline ends. Germline V gives CDR1 SGHDT, CDR2 YYEEEE. CDR3 sequence reads: CASSLRPGEDTQYF. CDR3 coding DNA: TGTGCCAGCAGCTTGCGGCCAGGGGAGGATACGCAGTATTTT.

On this clone itself: Since a far larger clone is one base different, this is likely a read error. V gene TRBV29-1 combines with J gene TRBJ2-3; either TRBD1 or TRBD2 may fit D (5 bases each). The ends were cut back, 6 bases at V and 2 bases at J, with 12 bases in the middle. Germline lookup yields CDR1 SQVTM and CDR2 ANQGSEA. The CDR3 loop spans 13 amino acids. The CDR3 nucleotides are TGCAGCGTGGGGCAGACTAACACAGATACGCAGTATTTT. Its translation: CSVGQTNTDTQYF.

This clone turned up a few times. Other nucleotide sequences in the sample specify the same CDR3. The chain carries TRBV9 and TRBJ2-5; 11 nucleotides agree with TRBD2. V lost 0 bases and J lost 2; bases outside the gene matches: 6. CDR1 is SGDLS and CDR2 is YYNGEE in the germline V gene. The CDR3 covers 17 residues. The CDR3 loop is CASSVDLAGGTQETQYF. The CDR3 nucleotides read TGTGCCAGCAGCGTAGATCTAGCGGGGGGCACACAAGAGACCCAGTACTTC. Full variable domain (remainder filled in from reference TRBV9 and TRBJ2-5): DSGVTQTPKHLITATGQRVTLRCSPRSGDLSVYWYQQSLDQGLQFLIQYYNGEERAKGNILERFSAQQFPDLHSELNLSSLELGDSALYFCASSVDLAGGTQETQYFGPGTRLLVL.

The chain recombines TRBV6-5 with TRBJ2-7; D remains ambiguous. The germline V and J ends were trimmed by 2 bases and 6 bases, with 11 bases remaining between them. This CDR3 is built from 13 residues. Germline loops: CDR1 MNHEY, CDR2 SVGAGI. The CDR3 spells CASSYPRSGEQYF. DNA of the CDR3: TGTGCCAGCAGTTACCCGCGTTCGGGCGAGCAGTACTTC.

This clone was counted between two and nine times. The V and J genes are TRBV14 and TRBJ2-7; no reliable D call. V dropped 3 bases and J dropped 7 bases, with 7 bases sitting between them. This CDR3 has 11 amino acids. CDR1 and CDR2 (germline): SGHDN, FVKESK. CDR3 nucleotides: TGTGCCAGCAGCCAGTGGGGTGAGCAGTACGTC. Residues: CASSQWGEQYV.

The chain combines TRBV7-2 with TRBJ1-5; 8 positions match TRBD1. The CDR3 totals 15 residues. Per the germline V gene, CDR1 is SGHTA and CDR2 is FQGNSA. V was clipped by 6 bases and J by 0 bases; unmatched bases: 4. CDR3 region: CASSPTGVSNQPQHF. In DNA form, the CDR3 reads TGTGCCAGCAGTCCGACAGGGGTTAGCAATCAGCCCCAGCATTTT.

The CDR3: CASSRYYEQYV. CDR3 DNA: TGTGCCAGCAGCCGATACTACGAGCAGTACGTC. The chain employs TRBV7-9 and TRBJ2-7; D is undetermined. The V end was cut by 5 bases, the J end by 3 bases, with 5 bases between. The CDR3 totals 11 residues. Germline CDR1 is SEHNR and CDR2 is FQNEAQ (reference sequence).

This sequence joins TRBV7-6 and TRBJ2-3; D unresolved. In germline, CDR1 is SGHVS, CDR2 FNYEAQ. The V and J ends lost 4 bases and 1 base respectively, with 15 bases between them. The CDR3 runs 16 residues. CDR3 sequence reads: CASSWTGVGGTDTQYF. The CDR3 DNA sequence: TGTGCCAGCAGCTGGACCGGCGTTGGTGGCACAGATACGCAGTATTTT.

In this sample, this clone turned up many times. The chain carries TRBV7-9 and TRBJ2-3; D call uncertain. The CDR3 totals 14 residues. Trimming took 1 base from V and 4 from J, leaving 9 bases between them. Germline loops: CDR1 SEHNR, CDR2 FQNEAQ (reference sequence). The CDR3 sequence: CASSLDGLPDTQYF. The CDR3 bases are TGTGCCAGCAGCTTAGACGGTCTTCCAGATACGCAGTATTTT. Full variable domain (outside the CDR3, taken from reference TRBV7-9 and TRBJ2-3): DTGVSQNPRHKITKRGQNVTFRCDPISEHNRLYWYRQTLGQGPEFLTYFQNEAQLEKSRLLSDRFSAERPKGSFSTLEIQRTEQGDSAMYLCASSLDGLPDTQYFGPGTRLTVL.

The rearrangement links TRBV7-2 to TRBJ1-2; TRBD1 aligns across 10 bases. Losses at the gene ends were 5 bases for V and 6 bases for J; bases not matched to a gene: 6. The CDR3 runs 14 residues. The germline V gene has CDR1 SGHTA and CDR2 FQGNSA. The CDR3 protein is CASSTAGTGDGYTF. The CDR3 DNA is TGTGCCAGCAGCACAGCCGGGACAGGGGATGGCTACACCTTC.